The 28 T cell receptor beta chains given below trace back to one sample, sequenced in a study of siplizumab effects on memory and regulatory T cells. Sequenced by immunoSEQ multiplex PCR; TCRdb stores in-frame clones only, minus some. The profile shows around 100,000 clones, over 90% of them singletons. The material sequenced was Tregs sorted from blood. The receptor source for this set is a human donor in good health.

The J gene is TRBJ2-5, the V gene TRBV11-2, with 8 bases that match TRBD2. With 5 bases clipped from V and 2 bases from J, the junction kept 10 bases outside the gene matches. This CDR3 is built from 16 residues. Germline V lookup: CDR1 SGHAT, CDR2 FQNNGV. CDR3 residues: CASSPGGAGVQETQYF. CDR3 bases: TGTGCCAGCAGCCCCGGGGGGGCGGGGGTACAAGAGACCCAGTACTTC. Variable domain in full (rest from reference TRBV11-2 and TRBJ2-5): EAGVAQSPRYKIIEKRQSVAFWCNPISGHATLYWYQQILGQGPKLLIQFQNNGVVDDSQLPKDRFSAERLKGVDSTLKIQPAKLEDSAVYLCASSPGGAGVQETQYFGPGTRLLVL.

This clone was picked up a small number of times. This chain connects TRBV19 to TRBJ1-1, with no clear D. The CDR3 totals 13 residues. Per the germline V gene, CDR1 is LNHDA and CDR2 is SQIVND (reference sequence). V was trimmed by 3 bases and J by 1 base, leaving 6 bases between them. This CDR3 reads CASSIGENTEAFF. The CDR3, as DNA: TGTGCCAGTAGTATTGGGGAGAACACTGAAGCTTTCTTT.

The chain couples TRBV25-1 to TRBJ2-7; TRBD2 agrees at 8 bases. In germline, CDR1 is MGHDK, CDR2 SYGVNS. There are 16 residues in the CDR3. The ends lost 4 bases at V and 2 bases at J; junction bases unmatched: 10. In DNA, the CDR3 is TGTGCCAGCAGTGGACCTTGGAGCGGGGGAGCCTACGAGCAGTACTTC. This gives the protein CASSGPWSGGAYEQYF.

This chain joins TRBV18 and TRBJ2-1, with D perhaps matching TRBD1 or TRBD2 (5 bases each). This CDR3 has 19 amino acids. Germline values: CDR1 KGHSH, CDR2 LQKENI. Trimming took 3 bases from V and 3 from J, leaving 24 bases between them. The CDR3 nucleotides read TGTGCCAGCTCACCTTCCCCAGGGAAAAACATCCGGGGCTACAATGAGCAGTTCTTC. This encodes CASSPSPGKNIRGYNEQFF.

A single count supports this clone. The rearrangement uses TRBV6-1 and TRBJ1-4; a possible D gene is TRBD1 (6 bases). V dropped 8 bases and J dropped 7 bases, with 17 bases sitting between them. CDR1 is MNHNS, CDR2 SASEGT, per germline. The CDR3 is 14 amino acids. The chain's CDR3 is CASSSQGIGEKLFF. The CDR3 DNA reads TGTGCCAGCTCGAGTCAGGGGATAGGTGAAAAACTGTTTTTT.

The chain joins TRBV7-9 to TRBJ1-1; D uncertain. The CDR3 extends over 14 amino acids. V dropped 8 bases and J dropped 3 bases, with 16 bases sitting between them. Germline V gene sequence: CDR1 SEHNR, CDR2 FQNEAQ (reference sequence). CDR3 bases: TGTGCCAGCTCCCAGTTTTGGGGAGACACTGAAGCTTTCTTT. This sequence encodes CASSQFWGDTEAFF.

V usage is TRBV9 and J usage is TRBJ1-6; D gene ambiguous. Between the trimmed V and J ends, which lost 2 bases and 10 bases, there was a span of 13 bases. Germline CDR1 reads SGDLS; CDR2 reads YYNGEE. The CDR3 has 14 residues. CDR3 coding DNA: TGTGCCAGCAGCGTCGAGGCCCAGAGCTCACCCCTCCACTTT. The encoded protein is CASSVEAQSSPLHF. Full variable domain (rest looked up from reference TRBV9 and TRBJ1-6): DSGVTQTPKHLITATGQRVTLRCSPRSGDLSVYWYQQSLDQGLQFLIQYYNGEERAKGNILERFSAQQFPDLHSELNLSSLELGDSALYFCASSVEAQSSPLHFGNGTRLTVT.

The V call is TRBV7-9, the J call TRBJ1-1; possible D gene TRBD1, 6 bases. The ends were cut back, 1 base at V and 4 bases at J, with 25 bases in the middle. Germline V gives CDR1 SEHNR, CDR2 FQNEAQ (reference sequence). The length of the CDR3 is 19 residues. The DNA for the CDR3 is TGTGCCAGCAGCTTAGTATACAGGGAAGGGGTCCACCACGGCACTGAAGCTTTCTTT. It specifies CASSLVYREGVHHGTEAFF.

The V call is TRBV6-6, the J call TRBJ1-1, with a possible D match to TRBD1 (6 bases). Germline CDR1 is MNHNY and CDR2 is SVGAGI (reference sequence). V was cut by 7 bases and J by 1 base, with 19 bases left in between. The CDR3 spans 16 residues. CDR3 sequence reads: CASKRAQGLGNTEAFF. CDR3 DNA sequence: TGTGCCAGCAAAAGGGCGCAGGGGCTAGGGAACACTGAAGCTTTCTTT.

The chain recombines TRBV9 with TRBJ2-2; D is possibly TRBD1 or TRBD2 (5 bases each). This CDR3 has 17 residues. Germline V gene lookup returns CDR1 SGDLS and CDR2 YYNGEE. Deletions cut 0 bases from V and 6 bases from J, with 18 bases between. DNA for the CDR3: TGTGCCAGCAGCGTAGGATTCGGGACCGCCTTTTCCGGGGAGCTGTTTTTT. Amino acids: CASSVGFGTAFSGELFF.

The genes are TRBV5-1 and TRBJ1-2, with a tentative D call TRBD1 (5 bases). Germline values: CDR1 SGHRS, CDR2 YFSETQ. Between the trimmed V and J ends, which lost 3 bases and 7 bases, there was a span of 16 bases. The CDR3 runs 14 residues. Here the CDR3 reads CASSSGLPEAGYTF. In DNA form, the CDR3 reads TGCGCCAGCAGCTCGGGACTGCCTGAGGCTGGCTACACCTTC.

The V call is TRBV29-1, the J call TRBJ1-3, with 7 bases matching TRBD1. This CDR3 contains 14 residues. Trimming cost V 1 base and J 4 bases; bases outside gene matches: 4. The V gene's germline CDR1 is SQVTM and CDR2 ANQGSEA. CDR3 DNA sequence: TGCAGCGTTGAAGTCGTGACAGGGGGAAACACCATATATTTT. It is translated as CSVEVVTGGNTIYF.

This chain links TRBV6-5 with TRBJ2-3, with a possible D match to TRBD2 (6 bases). The CDR3 loop spans 16 amino acids. Germline-derived CDR1 and CDR2 are MNHEY and SVGAGI. V was clipped by 3 bases and J by 5 bases, with 18 bases between them. The CDR3 DNA follows: TGTGCCAGCAGTTATAGGGGCCTGTGGGGAGGAGATACGCAGTATTTT. The encoded protein is CASSYRGLWGGDTQYF.

The V gene is TRBV18, the J gene TRBJ2-5; D not certain. This CDR3 region has 12 residues. Germline CDR1 is KGHSH and CDR2 is LQKENI. V was shortened by 5 bases and J by 5 bases, with 9 bases between the two germline ends. The CDR3 DNA is TGTGCCAGCTCAGGCAGGACGGAGACCCAGTACTTC. As protein: CASSGRTETQYF.

V usage is TRBV2 and J usage is TRBJ2-3; D unresolved. The CDR3 loop spans 14 amino acids. Trimming took off 6 bases at V and 1 base at J, with 11 bases between the two ends. The V gene's germline CDR1 is SNHLY and CDR2 FYNNEI. The CDR3 loop reads CASRAGRGTDTQYF. The CDR3 DNA is TGTGCCAGCAGAGCCGGAAGGGGCACAGATACGCAGTATTTT.

The table lists this clone with a count of one. The chain is built from TRBV19 and TRBJ2-7, with D unclear. The CDR3 loop spans 13 amino acids. CDR1 and CDR2 (germline): LNHDA, SQIVND (reference sequence). Trimming pared 4 bases from V and 2 bases from J, leaving 9 bases between. The CDR3 bases are TGTGCCAGTAGTAGAGGAGACGCCTACGAGCAGTACTTC. It specifies CASSRGDAYEQYF. Full variable domain (remainder filled in from reference TRBV19 and TRBJ2-7): DGGITQSPKYLFRKEGQNVTLSCEQNLNHDAMYWYRQDPGQGLRLIYYSQIVNDFQKGDIAEGYSVSREKKESFPLTVTSAQKNPTAFYLCASSRGDAYEQYFGPGTRLTVT.

The V and J genes are TRBV5-6 and TRBJ1-1; maybe TRBD1 (5 bases). With 4 bases removed from V and 4 bases from J, the gap between germline ends came to 14 bases. CDR3 length equals 14 residues. Germline V gene sequence: CDR1 SGHDT, CDR2 YYEEEE. The CDR3 protein is CASSPGWGPTEAFF. The DNA of the CDR3 is TGTGCCAGCAGCCCTGGGTGGGGACCCACTGAAGCTTTCTTT.

The chain couples TRBV6-1 to TRBJ2-7; 8 bases are shared with TRBD2. The CDR3 contains 16 residues. The V and J ends lost 3 bases and 0 bases, in that order; junction bases with no gene match: 7. Germline V gene sequence: CDR1 MNHNS, CDR2 SASEGT. Here the CDR3 reads CASSDPGRVFSYEQYF. CDR3 coding DNA: TGTGCCAGCAGTGACCCCGGGAGGGTATTCTCCTACGAGCAGTACTTC.

V and J are TRBV6-5 and TRBJ1-4, with D hard to call. Trimming shortened V by 4 bases and J by 5 bases, and 11 bases separated the two germline ends. CDR1 MNHEY and CDR2 SVGAGI come from the germline V gene. The CDR3 has 14 residues. The CDR3 DNA follows: TGTGCCAGCAGTTCTCCGCATCGGAATGAAAAACTGTTTTTT. This codes for CASSSPHRNEKLFF.

V usage is TRBV11-3 and J usage is TRBJ2-5; possible D gene TRBD2, 5 bases. Germline V gene data show CDR1 as SGHNT and CDR2 as YENEEA. CDR3 length: 13 amino acids. The V and J ends lost 4 bases and 7 bases respectively, with 13 bases between them. CDR3 sequence: CASSSHGERTQYF. The CDR3, as DNA: TGTGCCAGCAGCTCCCACGGGGAGAGGACCCAGTACTTC.

The chain links TRBV28 to TRBJ2-7; D is unclear. Deletions cut 8 bases from V and 4 bases from J, with 9 bases between. CDR3 size: 11 residues. The germline CDR1 and CDR2 sequences are MDHEN and SYDVKM. The CDR3: CASRTDYEQYF. The CDR3 region has the DNA TGTGCCAGCCGGACCGATTACGAGCAGTACTTC. Combining the CDR3 with reference TRBV28 and TRBJ2-7 gives the whole variable domain DVKVTQSSRYLVKRTGEKVFLECVQDMDHENMFWYRQDPGLGLRLIYFSYDVKMKEKGDIPEGYSVSREKKERFSLILESASTNQTSMYLCASRTDYEQYFGPGTRLTVT.

The CDR3 loop reads CASSSGTSGDLYEQYF. CDR3 bases: TGTGCCAGCAGCTCGGGGACTAGCGGGGATTTATACGAGCAGTACTTC. This rearrangement joins TRBV12-1 to TRBJ2-7; the table's D call of TRBD2 was not tested on the DNA. TRBV12-1 is noted as a pseudogene. The CDR3 is 16 residues long.

V and J are TRBV5-1 and TRBJ2-3, with D unresolved. Germline CDR1 is SGHRS and CDR2 is YFSETQ. The V end was cut by 0 bases, the J end by 5 bases, with 16 bases between. This CDR3 contains 16 residues. CDR3 coding DNA: TGCGCCAGCAGCTTGGCTTCAGCACCCCCCATAGATACGCAGTATTTT. This codes for CASSLASAPPIDTQYF.

This clone was counted a few times. The V and J genes are TRBV2 and TRBJ1-6; 9 nucleotides line up with TRBD1. V lost 7 bases and J lost 10; bases outside the gene matches: 8. CDR3 length: 14 residues. The germline V gene encodes CDR1 SNHLY and CDR2 FYNNEI. CDR3 sequence: CASKETGGLSPLHF. Written as DNA, the CDR3 is TGTGCCAGCAAGGAGACAGGGGGGTTGTCACCCCTCCACTTT.

The chain employs TRBV5-1 and TRBJ2-1, with 11 bases fitting TRBD1. The CDR3 length is 13 residues. The junction had 6 bases not matched to a gene; V was cut back by 7 bases and J by 9 bases. Per the germline V gene, CDR1 is SGHRS and CDR2 is YFSETQ. The CDR3 region has the DNA TGCGCCAGCGGATTGGACAGGGGGCTTGAGCAGTTCTTC. Its protein product is CASGLDRGLEQFF.

This sequence joins TRBV5-1 and TRBJ2-3; D not certain. The CDR3 totals 16 residues. With 0 bases removed from V and 3 bases from J, the gap between germline ends came to 14 bases. Germline V gene data show CDR1 as SGHRS and CDR2 as YFSETQ. CDR3 DNA: TGCGCCAGCAGCTTGGATGTTGGAGTAGGAACAGATACGCAGTATTTT. Protein sequence: CASSLDVGVGTDTQYF.

The chain is built from TRBV11-3 and TRBJ2-1; unclear D gene. From germline, CDR1 is SGHNT and CDR2 YENEEA. Trimming pared 4 bases from V and 7 bases from J, leaving 20 bases between. The CDR3 is made up of 16 amino acids. The CDR3 region is CASSSIFGSWMNEQFF. In DNA form, the CDR3 reads TGTGCCAGCAGCTCCATTTTCGGGTCTTGGATGAATGAGCAGTTCTTC.

The V and J genes are TRBV7-9 and TRBJ2-7, with D hard to call. The CDR3 runs to 12 residues. Germline values: CDR1 SEHNR, CDR2 FQNEAQ (reference sequence). V was trimmed by 4 bases and J by 6 bases, leaving 10 bases between them. The CDR3 nucleotides read TGTGCCAGCAGCTCGGATGCGATCGAGCAGTACTTC. Residues: CASSSDAIEQYF.